This is a list of T cell receptor beta chains from one sample in a study of technical replicates of blood from several donors. The repertoire was sequenced with immunoSEQ multiplex PCR; TCRdb's copy has only in-frame clones and lacks some. The table lists about 79,000 clones, under 95% of them singletons. The sequencing input was T cells isolated from PBMCs. The receptors stem from a human donor in good health. Each CDR3 is given with its conserved first and last residue.

J gene: TRBJ1-3
V gene: TRBV5-6
CDR3 protein: CASSATTGYRNTIYF

J gene: TRBJ2-7
V gene: TRBV29-1
CDR3 protein: CSARGAGGTYEQYF

J gene: TRBJ2-2
V gene: TRBV19
CDR3 protein: CASSISRTGELFF

J gene: TRBJ2-2
V gene: TRBV5-4
CDR3 protein: CASRKGTGPTGELFF

J gene: TRBJ1-6
V gene: TRBV6-6
CDR3 protein: CASSYSMSSYNSPLHF

J gene: TRBJ2-7
V gene: TRBV6-5
CDR3 protein: CASSPPRQGRYEQYF

J gene: TRBJ2-7
V gene: TRBV28
CDR3 protein: CASSPIFDNQYF

J gene: TRBJ1-3
V gene: TRBV6-1
CDR3 protein: CASSESVATGNTIYF

J gene: TRBJ2-1
V gene: TRBV2
CDR3 protein: CTQRGGSTDEQFF

J gene: TRBJ2-2
V gene: TRBV21-1
CDR3 protein: CASTLKGAGELFF

J gene: TRBJ2-3
V gene: TRBV2
CDR3 protein: CASKAGGTDTQYF

J gene: TRBJ2-3
V gene: TRBV6-1
CDR3 protein: CASSEAMEGPRKQYF

J gene: TRBJ2-3
V gene: TRBV7-9
CDR3 protein: CASSRKLDTQYF

J gene: TRBJ2-3
V gene: TRBV9
CDR3 protein: CASSSQTRTGTDTQYF

J gene: TRBJ1-2
V gene: TRBV4-1
CDR3 protein: CASSQGYRGQNYGYTF

J gene: TRBJ2-3
V gene: TRBV7-8
CDR3 protein: CASSLGDRGADTQYF

J gene: TRBJ2-3
V gene: TRBV18
CDR3 protein: CASSPDRVTTDTQYF